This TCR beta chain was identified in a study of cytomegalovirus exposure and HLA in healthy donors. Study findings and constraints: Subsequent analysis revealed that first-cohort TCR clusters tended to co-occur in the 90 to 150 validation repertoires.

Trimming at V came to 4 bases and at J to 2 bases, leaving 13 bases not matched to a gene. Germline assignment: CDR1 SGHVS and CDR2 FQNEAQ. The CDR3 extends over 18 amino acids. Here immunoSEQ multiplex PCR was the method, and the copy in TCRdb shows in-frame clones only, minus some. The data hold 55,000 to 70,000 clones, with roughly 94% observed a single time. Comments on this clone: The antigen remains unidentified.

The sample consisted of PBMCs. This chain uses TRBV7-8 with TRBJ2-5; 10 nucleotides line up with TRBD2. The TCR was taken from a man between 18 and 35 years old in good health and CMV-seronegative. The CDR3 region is CASSSILKAGGVQETQYF. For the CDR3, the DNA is TGTGCCAGCAGCTCGATATTAAAAGCGGGAGGGGTACAAGAGACCCAGTACTTC.